The entry that follows covers one T cell receptor (beta chain) sequence. Its specificity is unknown. This sample was included in a study of cytomegalovirus exposure and HLA in healthy donors. Whole-study results and caveats: Subsequent analysis showed first-cohort TCR clusters tending to co-occur in approximately 120 validation repertoires. Generally TCR sequences proved uncommon, though certain public TCRs appeared in numerous donors.

CDR1 and CDR2 from the germline V gene are PRHDT and FYEKMQ (reference sequence). Trimming took 5 bases from V and 0 from J; bases not matched to a gene: 4. The CDR3 length is 16 residues. The assay was immunoSEQ multiplex PCR, and TCRdb's table has in-frame clones only and misses some. Among approximately 150,000 clones listed, just under 85% were seen once. The chain joins TRBV13 to TRBJ2-5; 12 nucleotides agree with TRBD2. This TCR was recovered from a young man in good health and CMV-seropositive. Sequencing used PBMCs. The chain's CDR3 is CASSTRLAGDQETQYF. Written as DNA, the CDR3 is TGTGCCAGCAGCACCCGACTAGCGGGAGACCAAGAGACCCAGTACTTC.